The 9 T cell receptor beta chains reported below all come from one sample, sequenced in a study of tumor-infiltrating lymphocytes in oesophageal squamous cell carcinoma. TCRdb re-analysed the reads in MiXCR, keeping a single row per CDR3 protein. Of some 10,000 distinct CDR3 sequences detected, more than 55% appear once; the ten largest clones hold about three fifths. The source material was blood. The receptors here all came from a female donor with esophageal squamous cell carcinoma.

The chain uses TRBV10-3 and TRBJ2-4; D may correspond to TRBD1 or TRBD2 (5 bases each). Near its end, the DNA agrees better with TRBJ2-5, so the J call may be wrong. Germline V gene lookup returns CDR1 ENHRY and CDR2 SYGVKD. The CDR3 loop spans 13 amino acids. As DNA, the CDR3 is TGTGCCATCAGCGAGAGGGGTTCTGTGACCCAGTACTTC. Amino acid sequence: CAISERGSVTQYF.

V and J are TRBV12-3 or TRBV12-4 and TRBJ1-1; 8 bases fit TRBD1. V shed 5 bases and J 5 bases; nucleotides not matched to a gene: 7. The CDR3 length is 14 residues. The CDR3 DNA is TGTGCCAGCAGTACCCAAACAGGGGGGACTGAAGCTTTCTTT. It translates to CASSTQTGGTEAFF.

With regard to this clonotype: The conserved phenylalanine or tryptophan is not found at the CDR3 terminus, so this likely reflects a read error. It is unclear where the CDR3 begins or ends on the DNA, so no DNA is shown, and the CDR3 is as TCRdb lists it. This chain uses TRBV28 with TRBJ2-7; the D call TRBD2 from the table was never checked on the DNA. The CDR3 region is 16 residues in length, termini included. Germline CDR1 and CDR2: MDHEN and SYDVKM. CDR3 sequence: CASSRSGLLYGYTFGS.

V and J are TRBV7-6 and TRBJ2-7; 8 bases fit TRBD1. In germline, CDR1 is SGHVS, CDR2 FNYEAQ. The V segment lost 4 bases and the J segment 6 bases; nucleotides outside the gene matches: 5. This CDR3 is 13 amino acids long. As DNA, the CDR3 is TGTGCCAGCAGCTATGGACAGGGCGGCGAGCAGTACTTC. It specifies CASSYGQGGEQYF.

This clonotype was seen many times. This chain links TRBV28 with TRBJ2-7; 13 nucleotides agree with TRBD2. Germline values: CDR1 MDHEN, CDR2 SYDVKM. Germline trimming cut 1 base from V and 2 bases from J; bases unmatched to any gene: 5. The CDR3 totals 17 residues. The CDR3 DNA sequence: TGTGCCAGCAGTTTATTTACTAGCGGGAGGGGGGCCTACGAGCAGTACTTC. The encoded protein is CASSLFTSGRGAYEQYF.

V usage is TRBV6-1 and J usage is TRBJ2-6; no reliable D call. This CDR3 comprises 15 residues. The ends were cut back, 8 bases at V and 0 bases at J, with 11 bases in the middle. CDR1 is MNHNS, CDR2 SASEGT, per germline. CDR3 sequence reads: CASLAGVSGANVLTF. CDR3 bases: TGTGCCAGCCTCGCAGGCGTCTCTGGGGCCAACGTCCTGACTTTC.

Ten or more counts support this clonotype. The V call is TRBV7-2, the J call TRBJ2-7, with a tentative D call TRBD2 (5 bases). Germline CDR1 is SGHTA and CDR2 is FQGNSA. Trimming stripped 5 bases from V and 2 bases from J, with 10 bases between. There are 13 residues in the CDR3. This CDR3 reads CASSPTRAYEQYF. The CDR3 bases are TGTGCCAGCAGCCCAACGAGGGCCTACGAGCAGTACTTC.

The chain joins TRBV10-2 to TRBJ2-6, with TRBD1 matching over 8 bases. The closer fit of TRBJ2-7 to the DNA end suggests the J call may be wrong. The CDR3 contains 16 residues. CDR1 WSHSY and CDR2 SAAADI come from the germline V gene. In DNA form, the CDR3 reads TGCGCCAGCGGCCGTTCTGGGACAGGCACCTACAATGAGCAGTACTTC. Protein product: CASGRSGTGTYNEQYF.

The chain couples TRBV24-1 to TRBJ2-3; D may be TRBD1 or TRBD2 (5 bases each). Germline-derived CDR1 and CDR2 are KGHDR and SFDVKD. The CDR3 contains 19 residues. Trimming stripped 3 bases from V and 0 bases from J, with 21 bases between. CDR3 sequence (DNA): TGTGCCACCAGTGATGCTAGGGGTGGACTGGGTCCGAGCACAGATACGCAGTATTTT. Its protein is CATSDARGGLGPSTDTQYF.